This record concerns one TCR beta chain sequence. V gave up 6 bases and J gave up 3 bases, with 8 bases separating them. The CDR3 has 13 amino acids. CDR1 and CDR2 (germline): MGHDK, SYGVNS. This sample is part of a study of cytomegalovirus exposure and HLA in healthy donors. This PCR relied on a set of 60 Vbeta primers and 13 Jbeta primers. Profiled with immunoSEQ multiplex PCR; TCRdb holds only in-frame clones, not every one. The sample consists of some 200,000 clones, approximately 82% of them appearing once. This TCR came from a woman between 25 and 40 years old in good health and CMV-seronegative. The chain uses TRBV25-1 and TRBJ1-4; the D is unclear. Sequenced input: PBMCs. This CDR3 reads CASRYGSNEKLFF. The CDR3, as DNA: TGTGCCAGCAGGTACGGGTCTAATGAAAAACTGTTTTTT.